The 17 T cell receptor beta chains below come from one sample, sequenced in a study of molecular identifiers for immune sequencing clone quantification. TCRdb used MiXCR to reprocess the PCR reads, holding one entry per CDR3 protein. Here the sample spans roughly 86,000 distinct CDR3 sequences, around 19% being singletons. Sequencing used naive CD8+ T cells from blood, with Jurkat cell RNA spiked in. Subset reported: FACS-sorted CD8+CD4-CCR7+CD45RA+ naive T cells. The receptors come from a human donor in good health. Some libraries in this study had Jurkat cell RNA spiked in.

This clonotype was seen many times. The chain recombines TRBV20-1 with TRBJ2-7; D is ambiguous. Germline assignment: CDR1 DFQATT and CDR2 SNEGSKA (reference sequence). The CDR3 is made up of 13 amino acids. The ends were cut back, 3 bases at V and 1 base at J, with 10 bases in the middle. The CDR3 reads CSARARSSYEQYF. DNA of the CDR3: TGCAGTGCTAGGGCCAGGAGTTCCTACGAGCAGTACTTC.

This clonotype was found many times. J is TRBJ2-5 and V is TRBV7-9; maybe TRBD2 (5 bases). The CDR3 loop spans 15 amino acids. V was shortened by 6 bases and J by 5 bases, with 19 bases between the two germline ends. CDR1 and CDR2 from the germline V gene are SEHNR and FQNEAQ (reference sequence). This chain's CDR3 is CASRPLFEAGETQYF. The DNA of the CDR3 is TGTGCCAGCAGGCCCCTCTTCGAGGCGGGTGAGACCCAGTACTTC.

This clonotype was picked up many times. The chain carries TRBV4-3 and TRBJ1-1; D is undetermined. The CDR3 runs to 13 residues. Germline loops: CDR1 LGHNA, CDR2 YSLEER. V lost 5 bases and J 1 base, leaving 8 bases between the germline ends. For the CDR3, the DNA is TGCGCCAGCAGCTGGACTGCGAACACTGAAGCTTTCTTT. It codes for CASSWTANTEAFF.

Concerning this clonotype itself: This may stem from a read error, because a much larger clone lies one nucleotide away. This chain connects TRBV7-6 to TRBJ2-5, with D unclear. The V gene's germline CDR1 is SGHVS and CDR2 FNYEAQ. This CDR3 contains 14 residues. The CDR3 reads CASSLVPPPETRYF. Written as DNA, the CDR3 is TGTGCCAGCAGCTTAGTCCCCCCCCCAGAGACCCGGTACTTC.

On this clonotype: With a much larger clone just one base away, this may be a read error. The chain joins TRBV4-3 to TRBJ2-1; either TRBD1 or TRBD2 may supply D (6 bases each). In germline, CDR1 is LGHNA, CDR2 YSLEER. The CDR3 is 18 amino acids. V was cut by 0 bases and J by 3 bases, with 18 bases left in between. In DNA form, the CDR3 reads TGCGCCAGCAGCCAAGATGTCGCGTGGGGGGCCGACTACAATGAGCAGTTCTTC. This codes for CASSQDVAWGADYNEQFF.

In its sample, this clonotype was seen many times. The rearrangement uses TRBV4-3 and TRBJ1-2; a possible D gene is TRBD1 (5 bases). Trimming left V 0 bases short and J 4 bases short, with 9 bases between. CDR1 and CDR2 (germline): LGHNA, YSLEER. This CDR3 has 14 residues. CDR3 nucleotide sequence: TGCGCCAGCAGCCAAGATCAGGGTTCCTATGGCTACACCTTC. Protein: CASSQDQGSYGYTF.

In this sample, this clonotype turned up many times. The V call is TRBV20-1, the J call TRBJ2-1, with a possible D match to TRBD2 (7 bases). V was shortened by 3 bases and J by 6 bases, with 12 bases between the two germline ends. Germline V CDR1 and CDR2: DFQATT, SNEGSKA (reference sequence). CDR3 length: 13 residues. CDR3 sequence (DNA): TGCAGTGCTAGCGGGGGGCCGGGCAATGAGCAGTTCTTC. It specifies CSASGGPGNEQFF.

This clonotype has a count of ten or more. The chain couples TRBV4-3 to TRBJ2-2; D tentatively fits TRBD1 or TRBD2 (6 bases each). Germline loops: CDR1 LGHNA, CDR2 YSLEER. This CDR3 spans 15 amino acids. V was trimmed by 4 bases and J by 3 bases, leaving 12 bases between them. The CDR3 region is CASSLTGADTGELFF. DNA of the CDR3: TGCGCCAGCAGCCTTACGGGGGCCGACACCGGGGAGCTGTTTTTT.

This clonotype was counted many times. CDR3 residues: CSARELAGAGTGELFF. The CDR3 nucleotides are TGCAGTGCTAGGGAACTAGCGGGGGCGGGAACCGGGGAGCTGTTTTTT. The rearrangement uses TRBV20-1 and TRBJ2-2; 11 nucleotides agree with TRBD2. This CDR3 is 16 amino acids long. Germline V gene lookup returns CDR1 DFQATT and CDR2 SNEGSKA (reference sequence). Trimming cost V 3 bases and J 5 bases; bases outside gene matches: 8.

This clonotype was seen ten or more times. V usage is TRBV11-2 and J usage is TRBJ2-1, with 8 positions matching TRBD1. The CDR3 is 14 residues long. V shed 5 bases and J 4 bases; nucleotides not matched to a gene: 4. Germline CDR1 SGHAT, CDR2 FQNNGV. CDR3 DNA: TGTGCCAGCAGCGCCGGGACAGGTTACAATGAGCAGTTCTTC. Protein product: CASSAGTGYNEQFF.

The table lists this clonotype with many counts. The chain joins TRBV6-5 to TRBJ2-7; no reliable D call. Trimming shortened V by 2 bases and J by 4 bases, and 9 bases separated the two germline ends. Germline-derived CDR1 and CDR2 are MNHEY and SVGAGI. The CDR3 covers 13 residues. The CDR3 DNA follows: TGTGCCAGCAGTTACGGAACCCGATACGAGCAGTACTTC. Residues: CASSYGTRYEQYF.

This clonotype was counted many times. This sequence joins TRBV29-1 and TRBJ2-2; 7 nucleotides match TRBD2. CDR3 length: 14 amino acids. Germline loops: CDR1 SQVTM, CDR2 ANQGSEA. J was trimmed by 1 base and V by 5 bases; bases with no gene match: 4. This chain's CDR3 is CSVSLAVNTGELFF. DNA of the CDR3: TGCAGCGTTTCTCTAGCGGTGAACACCGGGGAGCTGTTTTTT.

The sample holds a few counts of this clonotype. The rearrangement links TRBV2 to TRBJ1-3; no firm D call. CDR3 length: 16 amino acids. Germline CDR1 and CDR2: SNHLY and FYNNEI. V was pared by 6 bases and J by 3 bases, with 18 bases between. The CDR3 region is CASRGSLRSGGNTIYF. The CDR3 DNA is TGTGCCAGCAGAGGGTCTCTCAGATCTGGTGGAAACACCATATATTTT.

This clonotype was observed many times. The chain couples TRBV5-1 to TRBJ2-3; TRBD2 is a possible D gene (5 bases). Germline V gives CDR1 SGHRS, CDR2 YFSETQ. The CDR3 extends over 14 amino acids. The V end lost 4 bases, the J end lost 0 bases, and 9 bases lay between the germline ends. The CDR3 loop is CASSPSGSTDTQYF. CDR3 sequence (DNA): TGCGCCAGCAGCCCCAGCGGTAGCACAGATACGCAGTATTTT.

This clonotype occurred a few times. The V call is TRBV19, the J call TRBJ1-4; D is ambiguous. Germline CDR1 is LNHDA and CDR2 is SQIVND (reference sequence). The CDR3 is 11 residues long. V lost 5 bases, J lost 12 bases, and 10 bases lay in between. For the CDR3, the DNA is TGTGCCAGTAGTGTACTAGAAGAACTGTTTTTT. Amino acid sequence: CASSVLEELFF. The full variable domain, its missing parts supplied by reference TRBV19 and TRBJ1-4, is DGGITQSPKYLFRKEGQNVTLSCEQNLNHDAMYWYRQDPGQGLRLIYYSQIVNDFQKGDIAEGYSVSREKKESFPLTVTSAQKNPTAFYLCASSVLEELFFGSGTQLSVL.

About this clonotype: A much bigger clone sits one base away, suggesting this may be a read error. This rearrangement joins TRBV30 to TRBJ2-7; 7 bases agree with TRBD1. This CDR3 has 12 residues. Germline V gives CDR1 GTSNPN, CDR2 SVGIG (reference sequence). CDR3 region: CARSPTGYEQYF. The CDR3 DNA reads TGTGCCCGGAGCCCGACAGGGTACGAGCAGTACTTC.

This clonotype was picked up many times. The V gene is TRBV5-4, the J gene TRBJ2-5; the D gene could be TRBD1 or TRBD2 (5 bases each). The ends were cut back, 3 bases at V and 5 bases at J, with 17 bases in the middle. CDR1 and CDR2 (germline): SGHNT, YYREEE (reference sequence). The length of the CDR3 is 15 residues. In DNA, the CDR3 is TGTGCCAGCAGCTCGAAAATCGGGACCGACGAGACCCAGTACTTC. This sequence encodes CASSSKIGTDETQYF.